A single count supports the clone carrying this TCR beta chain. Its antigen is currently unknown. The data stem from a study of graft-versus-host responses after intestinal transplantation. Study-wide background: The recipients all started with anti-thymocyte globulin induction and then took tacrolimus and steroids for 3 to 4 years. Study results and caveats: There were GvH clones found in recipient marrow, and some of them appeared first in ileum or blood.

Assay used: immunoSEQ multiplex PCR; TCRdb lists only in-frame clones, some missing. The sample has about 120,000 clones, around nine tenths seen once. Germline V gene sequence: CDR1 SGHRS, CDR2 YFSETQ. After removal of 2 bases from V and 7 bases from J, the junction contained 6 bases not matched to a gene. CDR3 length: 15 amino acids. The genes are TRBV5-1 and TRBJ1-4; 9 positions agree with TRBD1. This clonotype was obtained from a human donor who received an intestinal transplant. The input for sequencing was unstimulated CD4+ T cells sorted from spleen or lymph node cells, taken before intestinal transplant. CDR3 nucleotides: TGCGCCAGCAGCTTATCGGGACAGGGTGGTGAAAAACTGTTTTTT. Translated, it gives CASSLSGQGGEKLFF.